This T cell receptor (beta chain) was captured in a study of T cell responses to AZD1222 COVID-19 vaccine. The CDR3 covers 18 residues. V was clipped by 1 base and J by 2 bases; unmatched bases: 6. Germline V gene data show CDR1 as SGHTA and CDR2 as FQGNSA. TCRdb's table, derived via immunoSEQ multiplex PCR, lists solely in-frame clones and lacks some. The sample holds 100,000 or so clones, more than 85% seen once. This material consisted of peripheral blood, taken on day 0 of AZD1222 vaccination. This sequence originates from an adult in good health. The chain has TRBV7-2 and TRBJ2-6; 9 bases agree with TRBD1. The chain's CDR3 is CASSLGGTGFTGANVLTF. The CDR3 nucleotides are TGTGCCAGCAGCTTAGGGGGGACAGGGTTTACTGGGGCCAACGTCCTGACTTTC.